These T cell receptor beta chains were read from a single sample in a study of Graves' ophthalmopathy and Graves' hyperthyroidism. Each CDR3 protein is one row after TCRdb ran MiXCR on the multiplex PCR reads. The table has 400,000 to 450,000 distinct CDR3 sequences, under 25% seen once; the top ten hold roughly 3.2%. Sequenced: peripheral blood. All receptors come from a woman aged 18-35 years with stable Graves' hyperthyroidism. Both conserved end residues are part of each CDR3. Fields, in order: J gene, clone size, D gene, V gene, CDR3 protein, CDR3 DNA. A D gene is named only where the DNA matches it firmly. The size of a clone is reported for some rows only, either as once, few or many, or as a class for expanded clones.

j_call: TRBJ2-7; clone_size: many; d_call: -; v_call: TRBV7-9; cdr3_aa: CANSTQRYEQYF; cdr3_nt: TGTGCCAACAGCACCCAGCGCTACGAGCAGTACTTC
j_call: TRBJ1-6; clone_size: -; d_call: TRBD1; v_call: TRBV7-8; cdr3_aa: CASSLGSGGYNSPLHF; cdr3_nt: TGTGCCAGCAGCTTAGGCTCAGGGGGCTATAATTCACCCCTCCACTTT
j_call: TRBJ2-4; clone_size: many; d_call: -; v_call: TRBV7-2; cdr3_aa: CASSLETGNWIKYF; cdr3_nt: TGTGCCAGCAGCTTAGAAACAGGCAACTGGATTAAGTACTTC
j_call: TRBJ2-7; clone_size: -; d_call: -; v_call: TRBV6-1; cdr3_aa: CACTGSTYEQYF; cdr3_nt: TGTGCCTGCACGGGATCTACCTACGAGCAGTACTTC
j_call: TRBJ2-5; clone_size: many; d_call: -; v_call: TRBV7-2; cdr3_aa: CASSHSSERAEETQYF; cdr3_nt: TGTGCCAGCAGCCATAGTAGCGAGAGGGCAGAAGAGACCCAGTACTTC
j_call: TRBJ2-5; clone_size: many; d_call: -; v_call: TRBV10-1; cdr3_aa: CASSDGAKETQYF; cdr3_nt: TGCGCCAGCAGTGACGGAGCGAAAGAGACCCAGTACTTC
j_call: TRBJ2-2; clone_size: many; d_call: TRBD2; v_call: TRBV2; cdr3_aa: CASRGRRLALPTRELFF; cdr3_nt: TGTGCCAGCAGGGGACGGAGACTAGCCTTACCCACCCGGGAGCTGTTTTTT
j_call: TRBJ2-7; clone_size: many; d_call: TRBD1; v_call: TRBV6-1; cdr3_aa: CASSEALGQGLEEQYF; cdr3_nt: TGTGCCAGCAGTGAAGCGCTGGGACAGGGTTTGGAAGAGCAGTACTTC
j_call: TRBJ2-7; clone_size: many; d_call: TRBD2; v_call: TRBV7-2; cdr3_aa: CASSPGTSGARREQYF; cdr3_nt: TGTGCCAGCAGCCCAGGGACTAGCGGCGCCAGAAGGGAGCAGTACTTC
j_call: TRBJ2-7; clone_size: -; d_call: -; v_call: TRBV28; cdr3_aa: CATGEGRSYEQYF; cdr3_nt: TGTGCCACCGGCGAGGGGAGGTCCTACGAGCAGTACTTC
j_call: TRBJ2-5; clone_size: -; d_call: TRBD1; v_call: TRBV15; cdr3_aa: CATSEGDRGRETQYF; cdr3_nt: TGTGCCACCAGCGAAGGGGACAGGGGGCGAGAGACCCAGTACTTC
j_call: TRBJ2-6; clone_size: many; d_call: -; v_call: TRBV6-5; cdr3_aa: CASSYPSGSGANVLTF; cdr3_nt: TGTGCCAGCAGTTACCCTTCAGGGTCTGGGGCCAACGTCCTGACTTTC
j_call: TRBJ2-5; clone_size: many; d_call: -; v_call: TRBV28; cdr3_aa: CASSMGPETQYF; cdr3_nt: TGTGCCAGCAGTATGGGGCCGGAGACCCAGTACTTC
j_call: TRBJ2-7; clone_size: -; d_call: -; v_call: TRBV6-5; cdr3_aa: CASSYRQGSEQYF; cdr3_nt: TGTGCCAGCAGTTACCGGCAGGGTAGCGAGCAGTACTTC
j_call: TRBJ1-2; clone_size: many; d_call: TRBD1; v_call: TRBV19; cdr3_aa: CASRRPGQGEGYTF; cdr3_nt: TGTGCCAGTAGGCGACCGGGACAGGGCGAAGGCTACACCTTC
j_call: TRBJ1-1; clone_size: -; d_call: TRBD1; v_call: TRBV12-3/TRBV12-4; cdr3_aa: CASSLQGARTEAFF; cdr3_nt: TGTGCCAGCAGTTTACAGGGGGCGCGAACTGAAGCTTTCTTT
j_call: TRBJ1-6; clone_size: many; d_call: -; v_call: TRBV30; cdr3_aa: CAWRPGSRGPNSPLHF; cdr3_nt: TGTGCCTGGAGACCGGGTTCGAGGGGCCCAAATTCACCCCTCCACTTT
j_call: TRBJ2-7; clone_size: many; d_call: TRBD2; v_call: TRBV11-2; cdr3_aa: CASSFGTSGSSIRYEQYF; cdr3_nt: TGTGCCAGCAGCTTCGGGACTAGCGGGAGTTCTATACGATACGAGCAGTACTTC
j_call: TRBJ1-1; clone_size: many; d_call: -; v_call: TRBV20-1; cdr3_aa: CSTSEVTHTEAFF; cdr3_nt: -
j_call: TRBJ2-5; clone_size: many; d_call: -; v_call: TRBV5-1; cdr3_aa: CASSFRPTPEETQYF; cdr3_nt: TGCGCCAGCAGCTTCCGCCCTACGCCCGAGGAGACCCAGTACTTC
j_call: TRBJ2-2; clone_size: -; d_call: -; v_call: TRBV5-1; cdr3_aa: CASSPGDLDTGELFF; cdr3_nt: TGCGCCAGCAGCCCCGGAGACCTCGACACCGGGGAGTTGTTTTTT
j_call: TRBJ2-7; clone_size: many; d_call: TRBD2; v_call: TRBV15; cdr3_aa: CATSRTSASYEQYF; cdr3_nt: TGTGCCACCAGCAGGACTAGCGCGTCCTACGAGCAGTACTTC
j_call: TRBJ1-1; clone_size: -; d_call: -; v_call: TRBV6-2/TRBV6-3; cdr3_aa: CASSSPGSPSTEAFF; cdr3_nt: TGTGCCAGCAGCTCCCCCGGAAGCCCGAGCACTGAAGCTTTCTTT
j_call: TRBJ1-5; clone_size: many; d_call: -; v_call: TRBV4-3; cdr3_aa: CASSQVFKAVQPQHF; cdr3_nt: TGCGCCAGCAGCCAAGTTTTCAAAGCCGTGCAGCCCCAGCATTTT
j_call: TRBJ2-5; clone_size: many; d_call: TRBD2; v_call: TRBV6-2/TRBV6-3; cdr3_aa: CASRPGLEGETQYF; cdr3_nt: TGTGCCAGCAGGCCGGGACTAGAAGGAGAGACCCAGTACTTC
j_call: TRBJ1-6; clone_size: many; d_call: -; v_call: TRBV7-2; cdr3_aa: CASSIPDTLYNSPLHF; cdr3_nt: TGTGCCAGCAGCATCCCGGACACACTCTATAATTCACCCCTCCACTTT